This entry concerns a single T cell receptor beta chain. What it binds is unknown. Clones were read by immunoSEQ multiplex PCR, and TCRdb kept only the in-frame ones, dropping some. The repertoire has 65,000 to 95,000 clones, about nine tenths of them found once; the top ten carry less than 25%. Each patient experienced a relapse that followed autologous stem cell transplantation, and brentuximab vedotin exposure varied. Under best response, outcomes were complete response, partial response or progressive disease. The data were taken from a study of PD-1 blockade in classical Hodgkin lymphoma. Germline CDR1 and CDR2: SGDLS and YYNGEE. The V end lost 0 bases, the J end lost 3 bases, and 3 bases lay between the germline ends. This CDR3 spans 13 amino acids. Regarding the study as a whole: Newly diagnosed patients and complete responders had comparable diversity at baseline. Patients were excluded if nivolumab began under 1 year after ASCT (the autologous transplant). Compared with healthy donors, newly diagnosed patients reportedly showed lower baseline TCR diversity.

The chain employs TRBV9 and TRBJ2-2; D gene ambiguous. The sample was peripheral blood mononuclear cells (PBMCs), taken at baseline. This receptor was obtained from a human donor with classical Hodgkin lymphoma. The CDR3 is CASSVAHTGELFF. The CDR3 DNA sequence: TGTGCCAGCAGCGTAGCCCACACCGGGGAGCTGTTTTTT.